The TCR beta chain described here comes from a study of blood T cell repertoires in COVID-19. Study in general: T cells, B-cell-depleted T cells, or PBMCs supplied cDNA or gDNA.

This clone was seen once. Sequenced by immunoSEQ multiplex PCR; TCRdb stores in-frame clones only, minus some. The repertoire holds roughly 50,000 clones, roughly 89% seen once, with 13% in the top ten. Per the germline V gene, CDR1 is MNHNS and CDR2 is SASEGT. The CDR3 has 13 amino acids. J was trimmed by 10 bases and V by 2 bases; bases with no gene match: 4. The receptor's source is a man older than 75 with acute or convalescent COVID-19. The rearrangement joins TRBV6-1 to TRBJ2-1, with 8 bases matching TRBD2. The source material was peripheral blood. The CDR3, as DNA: TGTGCCAGCAGTGAACAGGGACTAGGGGAGCAGTTCTTC. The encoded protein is CASSEQGLGEQFF.